This passage covers 32 T cell receptor beta chains from one sample sequenced in a study of T cell responses to AZD1222 COVID-19 vaccine. Measured with immunoSEQ multiplex PCR; TCRdb has only the in-frame clones, and not every one. The sample has around 100,000 clones, about 88% seen once; the top ten hold about 19%. Sequencing used peripheral blood, obtained on day 0 of AZD1222 vaccination. These TCRs come from an adult in good health.

The chain couples TRBV21-1 to TRBJ2-7; no DNA check was done on the table's D call, TRBD2. TRBV21-1 is a recognized pseudogene. The CDR3 length is 15 residues. CDR3 sequence: CASSMGTSVTYEQYF. Here the CDR3 DNA reads TGTGCCAGCAGCATGGGGACTAGCGTAACCTACGAGCAGTACTTC.

The chain has TRBV15 and TRBJ2-7; D uncertain. V lost 0 bases and J lost 1, with 10 bases in between. Per germline, CDR1 LNHNV and CDR2 YYDKDF (reference sequence). The CDR3 extends over 15 amino acids. The CDR3 coding sequence is TGTGCCACCAGCAGAGATTATACAGCTTCCTACGAGCAGTACTTC. Residues: CATSRDYTASYEQYF.

V is TRBV4-2 and J is TRBJ2-7; weak D call: TRBD1 (5 bases). Trimming cost V 0 bases and J 3 bases, with 12 bases left between them. There are 15 residues in the CDR3. Germline values: CDR1 LGHNA, CDR2 YNFKEQ. DNA of the CDR3: TGTGCCAGCAGCCAAGAAGGGAACACAGGCTACGAGCAGTACTTC. Encoded protein: CASSQEGNTGYEQYF.

The J gene is TRBJ1-3, the V gene TRBV9; weak D call: TRBD1 (6 bases). Germline V CDR1 and CDR2: SGDLS, YYNGEE. Trimming shortened V by 0 bases and J by 1 base, and 11 bases separated the two germline ends. This CDR3 is 16 amino acids long. CDR3 in amino acids: CASSVGGATSGNTIYF. CDR3 DNA sequence: TGTGCCAGCAGCGTAGGGGGGGCAACTTCTGGAAACACCATATATTTT.

J is TRBJ1-5 and V is TRBV5-4; D not resolved. Per the germline V gene, CDR1 is SGHNT and CDR2 is YYREEE (reference sequence). The CDR3 length is 14 residues. V was pared by 0 bases and J by 3 bases, with 7 bases between. The DNA for the CDR3 is TGTGCCAGCAGCTTGGCGGGGTTCAATCAGCCCCAGCATTTT. Its protein is CASSLAGFNQPQHF.

The rearrangement joins TRBV6-1 to TRBJ2-1; TRBD2 aligns across 10 bases. The CDR3 has 18 amino acids. Losses at the gene ends were 4 bases for V and 0 bases for J; bases not matched to a gene: 9. The V gene's germline CDR1 is MNHNS and CDR2 SASEGT. This chain's CDR3 is CASSVRLAGASSYNEQFF. CDR3 bases: TGTGCCAGCAGTGTAAGGCTAGCGGGGGCGAGCTCCTACAATGAGCAGTTCTTC.

This rearrangement joins TRBV7-9 to TRBJ1-2, with D perhaps matching TRBD1 (6 bases). The CDR3 consists of 11 residues. CDR1 SEHNR and CDR2 FQNEAQ come from the germline V gene (reference sequence). The V end lost 2 bases, the J end lost 8 bases, and 6 bases lay between the germline ends. The CDR3 loop is CASSLTGGYTF. The CDR3 bases are TGTGCCAGCAGCTTAACAGGGGGCTACACCTTC.

This clone appeared once. The chain combines TRBV11-2 with TRBJ2-7; TRBD1 aligns across 7 bases. After removal of 3 bases from V and 3 bases from J, the junction contained 8 bases not matched to a gene. CDR1 SGHAT and CDR2 FQNNGV come from the germline V gene. The CDR3 has 15 residues. The CDR3 here is CASSLVTGQSYEQYF. Here the CDR3 DNA reads TGTGCCAGCAGCTTGGTTACGGGACAGAGCTACGAGCAGTACTTC.

The gene calls are TRBV24-1 and TRBJ2-7; either TRBD1 or TRBD2 may fit D (5 bases each). The CDR3 is made up of 14 amino acids. V was cut by 1 base and J by 1 base, with 7 bases left in between. Germline V gene lookup returns CDR1 KGHDR and CDR2 SFDVKD. The CDR3 DNA is TGTGCCACCAGTGATTTAGGGGAGTCCTACGAGCAGTACTTC. Protein product: CATSDLGESYEQYF.

The chain recombines TRBV7-3 with TRBJ2-3, with 11 bases matching TRBD2. This CDR3 has 14 amino acids. The V gene's germline CDR1 is SGHTA and CDR2 FQGTGA. V lost 6 bases, J lost 5 bases, and 4 bases stayed unmatched. CDR3 residues: CASSRLAGQDTQYF. The CDR3, as DNA: TGTGCCAGCAGTCGACTAGCGGGGCAAGATACGCAGTATTTT.

The chain uses TRBV2 and TRBJ2-2; D gene unclear. Trimming removed 4 bases from V and 6 bases from J, with 9 bases in between. Germline V gives CDR1 SNHLY, CDR2 FYNNEI. The CDR3 is 13 amino acids. The CDR3 nucleotides read TGTGCCAGCAGTGGGCATCTACCCGGGGAGCTGTTTTTT. It is translated as CASSGHLPGELFF.

This chain uses TRBV2 with TRBJ2-7; 9 bases are a match to TRBD1. The junction had 8 bases not matched to a gene; V was cut back by 6 bases and J by 2 bases. Looked up from germline, CDR1 is SNHLY and CDR2 is FYNNEI. The CDR3 sequence is 15 residues long. CDR3 in amino acids: CASSRGGDRAYEQYF. The CDR3 DNA follows: TGTGCCAGCAGCCGGGGAGGGGACAGGGCCTACGAGCAGTACTTC.

A few counts support this clone. The V gene is TRBV29-1, the J gene TRBJ1-2; 7 bases align to TRBD1. CDR1 SQVTM and CDR2 ANQGSEA come from the germline V gene. V lost 3 bases and J lost 7; bases outside the gene matches: 2. The CDR3 totals 11 residues. The CDR3 DNA reads as TGCAGCGTTGATCAGGGGGGTGGCTACACCTTC. Protein product: CSVDQGGGYTF.

The rearrangement uses TRBV19 and TRBJ1-5, with 12 bases fitting TRBD1. CDR3 length equals 15 residues. Trimming removed 6 bases from V and 7 bases from J; junction bases left unmatched: 7. The germline V gene encodes CDR1 LNHDA and CDR2 SQIVND (reference sequence). CDR3 sequence: CASRAGTGGAQPQHF. The CDR3 coding sequence is TGTGCCAGTAGGGCGGGGACAGGGGGCGCCCAGCCCCAGCATTTT.

This clone was recorded once. The chain is built from TRBV27 and TRBJ2-7, with D tentatively TRBD2 (5 bases). Germline CDR1 and CDR2: MNHEY and SMNVEV (reference sequence). The V and J ends lost 8 bases and 6 bases respectively, with 11 bases between them. The CDR3 length is 11 residues. CDR3 loop: CASPPGCEQYF. CDR3 DNA: TGTGCCAGCCCACCGGGGTGCGAGCAGTACTTC.

J is TRBJ2-5 and V is TRBV2; tentatively, D is TRBD2 (5 bases). Germline CDR1 reads SNHLY; CDR2 reads FYNNEI. This CDR3 contains 13 residues. Trimming pared 6 bases from V and 2 bases from J, leaving 10 bases between. The CDR3 sequence: CASSLDLQETQYF. The CDR3, as DNA: TGTGCCAGCAGCCTGGACTTACAAGAGACCCAGTACTTC.

This clone occurred once. V usage is TRBV13 and J usage is TRBJ2-7; TRBD1 agrees at 8 bases. Germline V gene data show CDR1 as PRHDT and CDR2 as FYEKMQ (reference sequence). This CDR3 contains 15 residues. V was pared by 5 bases and J by 2 bases, with 8 bases of the junction left unmatched. The CDR3, as DNA: TGTGCCAGCAGCCCCACTGGACAGGGCCCCTACGAGCAGTACTTC. The encoded protein is CASSPTGQGPYEQYF.

Of note for this clone: This same CDR3 is encoded by further DNA sequences in the sample. V and J are TRBV18 and TRBJ1-5; D remains ambiguous. This CDR3 is built from 13 residues. V lost 4 bases to trimming and J lost 5 bases, with 9 bases between them. Germline CDR1 is KGHSH and CDR2 is LQKENI. CDR3 in DNA: TGTGCCAGCTCACAGGGTCAGGATCAGCCCCAGCATTTT. Translating gives CASSQGQDQPQHF.

The V call is TRBV6-5, the J call TRBJ1-6; tentative D call: TRBD1 (6 bases). The CDR3 length is 13 residues. Germline V lookup: CDR1 MNHEY, CDR2 SVGAGI. V was shortened by 10 bases and J by 8 bases, with 15 bases between the two germline ends. CDR3 amino acids: CAIGGGFDSPLHF. In DNA form, the CDR3 reads TGTGCCATCGGAGGGGGGTTTGATTCACCCCTCCACTTT.

The CDR3 nucleotides read TGTGCCAGCAGTTTAGATACCCGGGGCGGCGGGGAGCTGTTTTTT. Protein: CASSLDTRGGGELFF. The rearrangement uses TRBV27 and TRBJ2-2; D may match TRBD1 or TRBD2 (5 bases each). The CDR3 loop spans 15 amino acids. Germline lookup yields CDR1 MNHEY and CDR2 SMNVEV (reference sequence). V lost 2 bases and J lost 7, with 14 bases in between.

This CDR3 is CAISESGRGDSYEQYF. CDR3 DNA: TGTGCCATCAGTGAGTCCGGAAGGGGGGACTCCTACGAGCAGTACTTC. V usage is TRBV10-3 and J usage is TRBJ2-7; tentatively, D is TRBD1 or TRBD2 (6 bases each). CDR3 length equals 16 residues. In germline, CDR1 is ENHRY, CDR2 SYGVKD. Trimming took 0 bases from V and 0 from J, leaving 12 bases between them.

The chain links TRBV11-2 to TRBJ1-5; 7 bases agree with TRBD1. The CDR3 totals 14 residues. Germline CDR1 SGHAT, CDR2 FQNNGV. The V gene end was trimmed by 5 bases and the J gene end by 6 bases; junction bases not matched to a gene: 7. CDR3 coding DNA: TGTGCCAGCAGCATTGACAGGGTTGGTCAGCCCCAGCATTTT. As protein: CASSIDRVGQPQHF.

The rearrangement uses TRBV18 and TRBJ1-1, with D perhaps matching TRBD1 (6 bases). The V end was cut by 3 bases, the J end by 5 bases, with 10 bases between. The CDR3 extends over 13 amino acids. CDR1 and CDR2 (germline): KGHSH, LQKENI. CDR3 bases: TGTGCCAGCTCACCGGAAACAGGGACTGAAGCTTTCTTT. Translation gives CASSPETGTEAFF.

The chain links TRBV24-1 to TRBJ1-5; D is undetermined. The germline gives CDR1 KGHDR, CDR2 SFDVKD. The CDR3 is made up of 14 amino acids. V lost 6 bases and J 6 bases, leaving 14 bases between the germline ends. This CDR3 reads CATSSAGSGQPQHF. DNA for the CDR3: TGTGCCACCAGTTCAGCGGGCAGCGGTCAGCCCCAGCATTTT.

This clone was seen only once. In DNA, the CDR3 is TGTGCCATCAGTGAGGACAGGACAGGGTTTACAGATACGCAGTATTTT. Translating it yields CAISEDRTGFTDTQYF. This chain links TRBV10-3 with TRBJ2-3; 8 bases line up with TRBD1. From germline, CDR1 is ENHRY and CDR2 SYGVKD. CDR3 size: 16 residues. Trimming removed 2 bases from V and 3 bases from J; junction bases left unmatched: 7.

The chain has TRBV24-1 and TRBJ2-3; D may be TRBD2 (7 bases). Germline V lookup: CDR1 KGHDR, CDR2 SFDVKD. Trimming pared 6 bases from V and 2 bases from J, leaving 14 bases between. The CDR3 runs 15 residues. For the CDR3, the DNA is TGTGCCACCAGTCCCCGGGCGGGGGCCACAGATACGCAGTATTTT. It yields the protein CATSPRAGATDTQYF.

This chain joins TRBV24-1 and TRBJ2-7, with unresolved D. The germline V gene encodes CDR1 KGHDR and CDR2 SFDVKD. With 4 bases removed from V and 1 base from J, the gap between germline ends came to 13 bases. The CDR3 sequence is 15 residues long. The CDR3 is CATSEGRMASYEQYF. As DNA, the CDR3 is TGTGCCACCAGTGAAGGCAGGATGGCTTCCTACGAGCAGTACTTC.

V is TRBV9 and J is TRBJ2-7; 13 bases align to TRBD2. This CDR3 has 13 amino acids. CDR1 and CDR2 (germline): SGDLS, YYNGEE. The V gene end was trimmed by 3 bases and the J gene end by 6 bases; junction bases not matched to a gene: 0. The CDR3 sequence: CASSGLAGGEQYF. The CDR3 DNA reads TGTGCCAGCAGCGGACTAGCGGGGGGCGAGCAGTACTTC.

The chain carries TRBV28 and TRBJ2-7, with no clear D. V was pared by 1 base and J by 2 bases, with 9 bases between. Per germline, CDR1 MDHEN and CDR2 SYDVKM. The CDR3 extends over 14 amino acids. CDR3 sequence reads: CASSLLGFTYEQYF. As DNA, the CDR3 is TGTGCCAGCAGTTTATTAGGTTTCACCTACGAGCAGTACTTC.

The chain is built from TRBV5-4 and TRBJ2-6, with D unresolved. Per the germline V gene, CDR1 is SGHNT and CDR2 is YYREEE (reference sequence). Trimming cost V 2 bases and J 1 base, with 13 bases left between them. The CDR3 spans 17 residues. The CDR3 region has the DNA TGTGCCAGCAGCTTTGGTTCACCGGGTTCTGGGGCCAACGTCCTGACTTTC. It translates to CASSFGSPGSGANVLTF. Variable domain in full (rest from reference TRBV5-4 and TRBJ2-6): ETGVTQSPTHLIKTRGQQVTLRCSSQSGHNTVSWYQQALGQGPQFIFQYYREEENGRGNFPPRFSGLQFPNYSSELNVNALELDDSALYLCASSFGSPGSGANVLTFGAGSRLTVL.

This clone was detected ten times or more. The chain uses TRBV19 and TRBJ2-1; the match to TRBD2 covers 9 bases. The CDR3 consists of 15 residues. Germline assignment: CDR1 LNHDA and CDR2 SQIVND (reference sequence). The J segment lost 1 base and the V segment lost 6 bases, leaving 4 bases of the junction unmatched. CDR3 in amino acids: CASSTTSGSYNEQFF. The CDR3 DNA reads TGTGCCAGTAGCACGACTAGCGGTTCCTACAATGAGCAGTTCTTC.

CDR3 nucleotide sequence: TGTGCCAGCAGCTTAGGACTACAAGAGACCCAGTACTTC. Translating it yields CASSLGLQETQYF. The chain has TRBV7-8 and TRBJ2-5, with D possibly being TRBD2 (5 bases). The CDR3 is 13 residues long. The V gene lost 1 base and the J gene lost 2 bases, with 5 bases spanning the gap. Germline-derived CDR1 and CDR2 are SGHVS and FQNEAQ. The full variable domain, rest sourced from reference TRBV7-8 and TRBJ2-5, is GAGVSQSPRYKVAKRGQDVALRCDPISGHVSLFWYQQALGQGPEFLTYFQNEAQLDKSGLPSDRFFAERPEGSVSTLKIQRTQQEDSAVYLCASSLGLQETQYFGPGTRLLVL.